The next 22 T cell receptor beta chains were all read from a single sample in a study of T cells in Graves' hyperthyroidism and ophthalmopathy. Template material for amplifying TCR beta CDR3 regions consisted of RNA transcripts. A first-round RT-PCR of the TCR CDR3 used the HTBI primer set. In TCRdb, the multiplex PCR reads were re-called with MiXCR into one record per CDR3 protein. In the table there are around 370,000 distinct CDR3 sequences, approximately 17% of which are singletons. Source material: blood. These receptors all stem from a young man with Graves' ophthalmopathy.

In the case of this clonotype: The junction differs from germline at one of its ends, possibly a read error. This sequence joins TRBV9 and TRBJ2-1; the match to TRBD2 covers 8 bases. CDR1 and CDR2 from the germline V gene are SGDLS and YYNGEE. This CDR3 has 15 residues. The CDR3 DNA reads TGTGCCAGCAGCGTGGGTAGCGGGGTTTACAATGAGCAGTCCTTC. This translates into CASSVGSGVYNEQSF.

The chain joins TRBV7-9 to TRBJ1-6, with TRBD1 identical over 7 bases. The V and J ends lost 7 bases and 11 bases, in that order; junction bases with no gene match: 26. The germline V gene has CDR1 SEHNR and CDR2 FQNEAQ (reference sequence). The CDR3 extends over 19 amino acids. This CDR3 reads CASTIAGSKRDSARTPLHF. DNA for the CDR3: TGTGCCAGCACCATCGCGGGCTCGAAAAGGGACAGCGCCCGGACACCCCTCCACTTT.

The genes are TRBV7-3 and TRBJ2-1, with D perhaps TRBD2 (6 bases). The ends were cut back, 4 bases at V and 9 bases at J, with 13 bases in the middle. Germline V lookup: CDR1 SGHTA, CDR2 FQGTGA. The CDR3 spans 13 residues. The CDR3 sequence is CASSSGVGREQFF. The CDR3 nucleotides are TGTGCCAGCAGCTCGGGGGTGGGGCGTGAGCAGTTCTTC.

This clonotype was counted between two and nine times. The rearrangement links TRBV4-1 to TRBJ2-7; possible D gene TRBD2, 6 bases. There are 14 residues in the CDR3. Germline CDR1 reads MGHRA; CDR2 reads YSYEKL. Trimming shortened V by 3 bases and J by 1 base, and 10 bases separated the two germline ends. CDR3 in DNA: TGCGCCAGCAGCCAGGGACTCCAGTCCTACGAGCAGTACTTC. Its translation is CASSQGLQSYEQYF.

The genes are TRBV24-1 and TRBJ2-2; D could derive from TRBD1 or TRBD2 (7 bases each). V dropped 5 bases and J dropped 5 bases, with 11 bases sitting between them. The CDR3 loop spans 14 amino acids. Germline V lookup: CDR1 KGHDR, CDR2 SFDVKD. CDR3 bases: TGTGCCACCAGTGCAGGGGGGGATACCGGGGAGCTGTTTTTT. It translates to CATSAGGDTGELFF.

Many counts were recorded for this clonotype. The J gene is TRBJ1-2, the V gene TRBV6-1; 9 positions match TRBD1. Germline CDR1 and CDR2: MNHNS and SASEGT. V dropped 5 bases and J dropped 2; count of bases not matched to a gene: 15. The length of the CDR3 is 18 residues. The CDR3 region has the DNA TGTGCCAGCAGTCGACTAACCGGGACAGGGAGGGGAAACTATGGCTACACCTTC. Translated, it gives CASSRLTGTGRGNYGYTF.

The V and J genes are TRBV5-8 and TRBJ1-2; TRBD1 is a possible D gene (6 bases). CDR3 length equals 17 residues. Germline V CDR1 and CDR2: SGHTS, YDEGEE. V was pared by 3 bases and J by 8 bases, with 26 bases between. CDR3: CASSSGNTDHRESGYTF. For the CDR3, the DNA is TGTGCCAGCAGCTCGGGGAATACCGATCACAGGGAGAGCGGCTACACCTTC.

A few counts support this clonotype. The chain couples TRBV6-4 to TRBJ2-2; 8 bases match TRBD2. This CDR3 contains 16 residues. Trimming cost V 0 bases and J 3 bases; bases outside gene matches: 3. Germline V gene data show CDR1 as MRHNA and CDR2 as SNTAGT. The CDR3 here is CASSDSSGAHTGELFF. The CDR3 DNA sequence: TGTGCCAGCAGTGACTCTAGCGGGGCGCACACCGGGGAGCTGTTTTTT.

This clonotype was detected a few times. J is TRBJ2-7 and V is TRBV6-1; D is perhaps TRBD2 (5 bases). Trimming removed 6 bases from V and 3 bases from J, with 15 bases in between. Germline CDR1 reads MNHNS; CDR2 reads SASEGT. The CDR3 consists of 14 residues. For the CDR3, the DNA is TGTGCCAGCAGGGACGTTATCGGGGTCTACGAGCAGTACTTC. This translates into CASRDVIGVYEQYF.

This clonotype was detected ten times or more. The gene calls are TRBV3-1 and TRBJ1-4; the D is unclear. The length of the CDR3 is 13 residues. Germline CDR1 and CDR2: LGHDT and YNNKEL (reference sequence). The V end was cut by 7 bases, the J end by 0 bases, with 6 bases between. The CDR3 spells CASMASTNEKLFF. In DNA form, the CDR3 reads TGTGCCAGCATGGCCTCAACTAATGAAAAACTGTTTTTT.

This clonotype appeared many times. V and J are TRBV2 and TRBJ1-6; D gene uncertain. V shed 6 bases and J shed 0 bases, with 21 bases lying between them. Per germline, CDR1 SNHLY and CDR2 FYNNEI. The CDR3 length is 19 residues. This CDR3 is CASSVKTWEDSSYNSPLHF. For the CDR3, the DNA is TGTGCCAGCAGCGTTAAAACATGGGAAGATAGCTCCTATAATTCACCCCTCCACTTT.

This clonotype was seen many times. This rearrangement joins TRBV4-1 to TRBJ2-7; D gene ambiguous. Trimming shortened V by 6 bases and J by 0 bases, and 9 bases separated the two germline ends. Germline-derived CDR1 and CDR2 are MGHRA and YSYEKL. The CDR3 runs 13 residues. For the CDR3, the DNA is TGCGCCAGCAGGGGCAGGAGCTCCTACGAGCAGTACTTC. It translates to CASRGRSSYEQYF.

This clonotype has only a few counts. This chain uses TRBV10-3 with TRBJ1-1; tentatively, D is TRBD1 (6 bases). V was shortened by 6 bases and J by 1 base, with 9 bases between the two germline ends. This CDR3 is built from 13 residues. CDR1 is ENHRY, CDR2 SYGVKD, per germline. The CDR3 DNA reads TGTGCCATCAGGAAACAGGGGAACACTGAAGCTTTCTTT. It translates to CAIRKQGNTEAFF.

The sample holds a few counts of this clonotype. CDR3 protein: CSARSGRGPSYEQYF. CDR3 sequence (DNA): TGCAGTGCTAGGTCCGGGCGGGGGCCTAGCTACGAGCAGTACTTC. The V call is TRBV20-1, the J call TRBJ2-7; possibly TRBD2 for D (7 bases). Germline CDR1 is DFQATT and CDR2 is SNEGSKA (reference sequence). The CDR3 length is 15 residues. V was pared by 3 bases and J by 3 bases, with 18 bases between.

In this sample, this clonotype turned up a few times. This chain joins TRBV20-1 and TRBJ1-5, with a weak D call TRBD1 (6 bases). This CDR3 has 16 amino acids. V was clipped by 0 bases and J by 4 bases, with 16 bases between them. Per the germline V gene, CDR1 is DFQATT and CDR2 is SNEGSKA (reference sequence). In DNA, the CDR3 is TGCAGTGCTAGAGATCGATGGCGGACAGAAAATCAGCCCCAGCATTTT. It encodes CSARDRWRTENQPQHF.

This clonotype was seen ten or more times. The CDR3 DNA follows: TGTGCCAGCAGTCGACCGGCCGTCACAGATACGCAGTATTTT. It encodes CASSRPAVTDTQYF. The chain joins TRBV6-1 to TRBJ2-3; D gene unclear. V lost 5 bases, J lost 2 bases, and 11 bases lay in between. Germline V gene lookup returns CDR1 MNHNS and CDR2 SASEGT. This CDR3 has 14 amino acids.

Many counts were recorded for this clonotype. The chain employs TRBV7-8 and TRBJ1-6, with a possible D match to TRBD1 (5 bases). Germline CDR1 reads SGHVS; CDR2 reads FQNEAQ. V dropped 5 bases and J dropped 6 bases, with 11 bases sitting between them. This CDR3 has 14 amino acids. The CDR3 loop reads CASSLGGRNSPLHF. The CDR3 DNA reads TGTGCCAGCAGCCTGGGGGGTCGTAATTCACCCCTCCACTTT.

This clonotype was recorded many times. The chain links TRBV11-1 to TRBJ1-1; possible D gene TRBD1, 5 bases. Per the germline V gene, CDR1 is SGHAT and CDR2 is FQDESV (reference sequence). V was clipped by 2 bases and J by 4 bases, with 8 bases between them. CDR3 size: 13 residues. CDR3 residues: CASSLSRATEAFF. The CDR3 DNA sequence: TGTGCCAGCAGCTTAAGCAGGGCCACTGAAGCTTTCTTT.

The CDR3 sequence: CASSLGGDFQPQHF. DNA for the CDR3: TGTGCCAGCAGCTTAGGTGGGGATTTTCAGCCCCAGCATTTT. The rearrangement uses TRBV7-9 and TRBJ1-5, with D hard to call. Trimming pared 1 base from V and 6 bases from J, leaving 10 bases between. In germline, CDR1 is SEHNR, CDR2 FQNEAQ (reference sequence). This CDR3 spans 14 amino acids.

This clonotype was picked up many times. J is TRBJ2-1 and V is TRBV5-1; 10 bases are a match to TRBD2. The germline V gene has CDR1 SGHRS and CDR2 YFSETQ. V dropped 0 bases and J dropped 5; count of bases not matched to a gene: 14. This CDR3 region has 19 residues. The chain's CDR3 is CASSLEGLATILLDNEQFF. CDR3 sequence (DNA): TGCGCCAGCAGCTTGGAGGGACTAGCGACTATCCTTCTGGACAATGAGCAGTTCTTC.

The chain uses TRBV12-3 or TRBV12-4 and TRBJ2-5, with 9 bases that match TRBD2. The CDR3 is 15 amino acids. The V and J ends lost 6 bases and 3 bases, in that order; junction bases with no gene match: 8. The CDR3 DNA sequence: TGTGCCAGCAGCGTAGAAGGCGGGGGGGAAGAGACCCAGTACTTC. Its translation is CASSVEGGGEETQYF.

At least ten counts were recorded for this clonotype. The V and J genes are TRBV6-6 and TRBJ1-1, with D possibly being TRBD1 (6 bases). From germline, CDR1 is MNHNY and CDR2 SVGAGI (reference sequence). Trimming removed 0 bases at V and 5 bases at J, with 13 bases between. The CDR3 sequence is 15 residues long. For the CDR3, the DNA is TGTGCCAGCAGTTACTCGAGAGGGGGAAGGACTGAAGCTTTCTTT. Translation: CASSYSRGGRTEAFF.